This TCR beta chain was documented in a study of T cell changes during pregnancy in multiple sclerosis. V dropped 0 bases and J dropped 0 bases, with 11 bases sitting between them. There are 17 residues in the CDR3. Germline V gene sequence: CDR1 MGHRA, CDR2 YSYEKL. TCRdb's table, derived via immunoSEQ multiplex PCR, lists solely in-frame clones and lacks some. The sample shows some 45,000 clones, around 90% of them seen only once. Sample: CD4+ T cells from peripheral blood mononuclear cells, taken after pregnancy. The gene calls are TRBV4-1 and TRBJ1-4; possibly TRBD1 for D (5 bases). The sequence was collected from a female donor in good health, enrolled as a control in a pregnancy study. The CDR3 here is CASSQEGLGATNEKLFF. In DNA form, the CDR3 reads TGCGCCAGCAGCCAAGAGGGGCTGGGTGCAACTAATGAAAAACTGTTTTTT.